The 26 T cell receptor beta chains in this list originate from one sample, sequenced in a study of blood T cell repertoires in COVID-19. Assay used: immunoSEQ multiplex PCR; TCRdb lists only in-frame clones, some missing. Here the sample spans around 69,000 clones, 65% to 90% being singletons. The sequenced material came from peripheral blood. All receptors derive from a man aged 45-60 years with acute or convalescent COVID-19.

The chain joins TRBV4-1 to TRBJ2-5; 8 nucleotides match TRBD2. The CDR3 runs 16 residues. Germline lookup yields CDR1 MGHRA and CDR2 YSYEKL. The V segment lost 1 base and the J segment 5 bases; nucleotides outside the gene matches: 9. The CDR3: CASSQAVSGEGETQYF. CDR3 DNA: TGCGCCAGCAGCCAAGCTGTTAGCGGGGAGGGTGAGACCCAGTACTTC.

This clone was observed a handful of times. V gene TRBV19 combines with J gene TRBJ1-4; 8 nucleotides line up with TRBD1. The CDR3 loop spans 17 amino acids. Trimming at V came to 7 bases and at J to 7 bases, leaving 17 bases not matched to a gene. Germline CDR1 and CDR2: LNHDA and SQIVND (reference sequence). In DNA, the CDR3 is TGTGCCAGTAACCCCGGGAGGAGACAGGGGCGAGGTGAAAAACTGTTTTTT. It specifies CASNPGRRQGRGEKLFF. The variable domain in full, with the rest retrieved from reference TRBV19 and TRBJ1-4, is DGGITQSPKYLFRKEGQNVTLSCEQNLNHDAMYWYRQDPGQGLRLIYYSQIVNDFQKGDIAEGYSVSREKKESFPLTVTSAQKNPTAFYLCASNPGRRQGRGEKLFFGSGTQLSVL.

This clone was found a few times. This chain's CDR3 is CASSLLAGGNTGELFF. In nucleotides, the CDR3 is TGTGCCAGCAGCTTATTAGCGGGGGGGAACACCGGGGAGCTGTTTTTT. The chain is built from TRBV11-2 and TRBJ2-2; 10 nucleotides match TRBD2. CDR1 is SGHAT, CDR2 FQNNGV, per germline. Trimming at V came to 2 bases and at J to 1 base, leaving 1 base not matched to a gene. The CDR3 consists of 16 residues.

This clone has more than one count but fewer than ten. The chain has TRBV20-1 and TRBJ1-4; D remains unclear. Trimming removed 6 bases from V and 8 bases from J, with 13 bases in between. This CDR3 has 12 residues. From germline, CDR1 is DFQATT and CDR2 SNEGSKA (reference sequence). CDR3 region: CSASTGMEKLFF. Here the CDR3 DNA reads TGCAGTGCAAGTACGGGGATGGAAAAACTGTTTTTT.

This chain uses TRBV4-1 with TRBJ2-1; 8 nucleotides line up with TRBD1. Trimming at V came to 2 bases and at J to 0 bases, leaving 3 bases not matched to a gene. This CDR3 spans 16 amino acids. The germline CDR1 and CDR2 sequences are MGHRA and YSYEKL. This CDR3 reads CASSQRQGTSYNEQFF. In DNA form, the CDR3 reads TGCGCCAGCAGCCAAAGACAGGGGACCTCCTACAATGAGCAGTTCTTC.

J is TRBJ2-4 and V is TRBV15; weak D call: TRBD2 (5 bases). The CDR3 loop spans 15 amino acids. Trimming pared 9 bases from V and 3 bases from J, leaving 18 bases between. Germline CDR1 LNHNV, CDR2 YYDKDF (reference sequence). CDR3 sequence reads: CATRPAEGGKNIQYF. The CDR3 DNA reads TGTGCCACGCGCCCCGCCGAGGGTGGCAAAAACATTCAGTACTTC.

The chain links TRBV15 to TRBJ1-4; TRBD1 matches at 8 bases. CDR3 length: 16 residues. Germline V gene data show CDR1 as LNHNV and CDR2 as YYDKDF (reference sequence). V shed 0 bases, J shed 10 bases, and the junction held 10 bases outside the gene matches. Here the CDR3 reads CATSRDPAQGVGKLFF. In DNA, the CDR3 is TGTGCCACCAGCAGAGATCCGGCACAGGGGGTCGGAAAACTGTTTTTT.

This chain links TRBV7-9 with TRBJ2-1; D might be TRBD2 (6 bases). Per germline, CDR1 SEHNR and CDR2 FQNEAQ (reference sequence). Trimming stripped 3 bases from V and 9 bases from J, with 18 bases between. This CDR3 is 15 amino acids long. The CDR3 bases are TGTGCCAGCAGCTTTCTGGTGTACGGGGGTGGTGAGCAGTTCTTC. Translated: CASSFLVYGGGEQFF.

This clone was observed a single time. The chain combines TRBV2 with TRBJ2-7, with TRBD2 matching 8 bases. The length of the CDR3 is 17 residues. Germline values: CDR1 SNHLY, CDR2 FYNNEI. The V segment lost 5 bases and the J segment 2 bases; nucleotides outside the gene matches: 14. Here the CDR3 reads CASSPPPVAGGAYEQYF. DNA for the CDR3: TGTGCCAGCAGTCCCCCTCCAGTTGCGGGGGGAGCCTACGAGCAGTACTTC. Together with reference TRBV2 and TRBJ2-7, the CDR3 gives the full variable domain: EPEVTQTPSHQVTQMGQEVILRCVPISNHLYFYWYRQILGQKVEFLVSFYNNEISEKSEIFDDQFSVERPDGSNFTLKIRSTKLEDSAMYFCASSPPPVAGGAYEQYFGPGTRLTVT.

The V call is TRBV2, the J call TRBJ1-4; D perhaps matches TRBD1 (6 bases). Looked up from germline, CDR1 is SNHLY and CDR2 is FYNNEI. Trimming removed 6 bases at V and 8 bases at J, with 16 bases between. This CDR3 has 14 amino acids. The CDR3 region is CASRGAGGLEKLFF. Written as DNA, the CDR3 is TGTGCCAGCAGGGGGGCCGGGGGGCTGGAAAAACTGTTTTTT. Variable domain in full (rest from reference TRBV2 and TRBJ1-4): EPEVTQTPSHQVTQMGQEVILRCVPISNHLYFYWYRQILGQKVEFLVSFYNNEISEKSEIFDDQFSVERPDGSNFTLKIRSTKLEDSAMYFCASRGAGGLEKLFFGSGTQLSVL.

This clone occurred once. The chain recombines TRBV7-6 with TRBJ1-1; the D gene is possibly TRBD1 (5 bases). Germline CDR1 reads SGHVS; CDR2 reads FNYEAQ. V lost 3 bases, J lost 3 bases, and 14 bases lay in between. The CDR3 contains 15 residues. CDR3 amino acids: CASSFEGRGDTEAFF. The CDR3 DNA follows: TGTGCCAGCAGCTTTGAGGGGCGCGGGGACACTGAAGCTTTCTTT.

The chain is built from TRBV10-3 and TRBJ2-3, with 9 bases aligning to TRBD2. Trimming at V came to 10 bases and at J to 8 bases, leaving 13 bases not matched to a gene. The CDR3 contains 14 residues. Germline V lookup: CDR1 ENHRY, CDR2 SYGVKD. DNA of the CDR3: TGTGCCACCGAGCCGGGACTAGCTGGCGGTACGCAGTATTTT. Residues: CATEPGLAGGTQYF.

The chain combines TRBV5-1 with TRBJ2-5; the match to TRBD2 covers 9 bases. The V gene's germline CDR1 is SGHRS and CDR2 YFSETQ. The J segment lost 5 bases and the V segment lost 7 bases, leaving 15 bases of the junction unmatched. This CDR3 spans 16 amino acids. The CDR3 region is CASGPRGGLVVETQYF. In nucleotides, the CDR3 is TGCGCCAGCGGCCCGCGGGGGGGCTTAGTAGTGGAGACCCAGTACTTC.

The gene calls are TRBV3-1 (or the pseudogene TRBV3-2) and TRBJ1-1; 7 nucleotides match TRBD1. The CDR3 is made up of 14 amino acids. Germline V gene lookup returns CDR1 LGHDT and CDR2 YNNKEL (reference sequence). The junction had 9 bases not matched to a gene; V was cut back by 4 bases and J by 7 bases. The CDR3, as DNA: TGTGCCAGCAGCCGGGACAGCGTGACCTATGAAGCTTTCTTT. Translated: CASSRDSVTYEAFF.

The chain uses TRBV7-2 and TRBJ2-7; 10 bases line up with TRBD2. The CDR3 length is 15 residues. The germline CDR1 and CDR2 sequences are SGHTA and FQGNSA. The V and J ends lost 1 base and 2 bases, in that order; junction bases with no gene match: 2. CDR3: CASSLVAGGTYEQYF. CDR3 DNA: TGTGCCAGCAGCTTAGTAGCGGGGGGAACCTACGAGCAGTACTTC. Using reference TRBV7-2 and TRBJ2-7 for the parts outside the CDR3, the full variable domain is GAGVSQSPSNKVTEKGKDVELRCDPISGHTALYWYRQSLGQGLEFLIYFQGNSAPDKSGLPSDRFSAERTGGSVSTLTIQRTQQEDSAVYLCASSLVAGGTYEQYFGPGTRLTVT.

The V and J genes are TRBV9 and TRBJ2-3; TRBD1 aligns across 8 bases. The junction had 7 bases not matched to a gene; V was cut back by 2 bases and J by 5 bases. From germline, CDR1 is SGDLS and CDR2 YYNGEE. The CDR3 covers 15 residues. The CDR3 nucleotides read TGTGCCAGCAGCGTTACAGGGGGAATAGGAGATACGCAGTATTTT. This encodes CASSVTGGIGDTQYF.

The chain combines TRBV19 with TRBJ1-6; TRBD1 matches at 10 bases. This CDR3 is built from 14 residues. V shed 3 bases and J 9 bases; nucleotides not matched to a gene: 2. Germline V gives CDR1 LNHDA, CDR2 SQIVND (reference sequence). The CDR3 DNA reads TGTGCCAGTAGTATTGACAGGGGGCCTTCACCCCTCCACTTT. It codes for CASSIDRGPSPLHF.

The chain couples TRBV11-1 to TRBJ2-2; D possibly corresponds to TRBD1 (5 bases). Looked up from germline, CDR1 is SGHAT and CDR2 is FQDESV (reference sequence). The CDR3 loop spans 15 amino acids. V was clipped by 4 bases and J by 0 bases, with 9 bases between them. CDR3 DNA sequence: TGTGCCAGCAGCTGGAGCAGGGCGAACACCGGGGAGCTGTTTTTT. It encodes CASSWSRANTGELFF.

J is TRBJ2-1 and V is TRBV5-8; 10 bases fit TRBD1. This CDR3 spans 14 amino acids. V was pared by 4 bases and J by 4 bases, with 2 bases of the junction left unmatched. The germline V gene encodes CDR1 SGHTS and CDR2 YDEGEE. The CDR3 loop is CASSQGQGYNEQFF. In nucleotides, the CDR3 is TGTGCCAGCAGCCAGGGACAGGGGTACAATGAGCAGTTCTTC.

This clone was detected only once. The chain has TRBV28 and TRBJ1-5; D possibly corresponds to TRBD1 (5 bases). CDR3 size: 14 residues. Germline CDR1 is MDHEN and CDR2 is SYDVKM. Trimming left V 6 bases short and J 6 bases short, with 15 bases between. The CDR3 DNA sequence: TGTGCCAGCAGCCGGGGGGGAGAGGGTCAGCCCCAGCATTTT. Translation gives CASSRGGEGQPQHF.

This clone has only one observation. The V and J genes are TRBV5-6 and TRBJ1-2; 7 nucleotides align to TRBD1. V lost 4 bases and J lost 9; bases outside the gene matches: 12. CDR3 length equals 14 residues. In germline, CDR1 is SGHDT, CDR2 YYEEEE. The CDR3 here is CASSPGTDMDRYTF. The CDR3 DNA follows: TGTGCCAGCAGCCCCGGGACAGACATGGATCGCTACACCTTC. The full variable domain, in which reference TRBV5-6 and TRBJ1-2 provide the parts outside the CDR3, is DAGVTQSPTHLIKTRGQQVTLRCSPKSGHDTVSWYQQALGQGPQFIFQYYEEEERQRGNFPDRFSGHQFPNYSSELNVNALLLGDSALYLCASSPGTDMDRYTFGSGTRLTVV.

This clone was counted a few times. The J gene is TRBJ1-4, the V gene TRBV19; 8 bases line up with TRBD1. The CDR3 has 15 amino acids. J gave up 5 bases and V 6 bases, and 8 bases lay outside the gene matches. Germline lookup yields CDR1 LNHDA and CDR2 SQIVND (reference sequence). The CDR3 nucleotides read TGTGCCAGTAGGGACCCGGGACAGGTGAATGAAAAACTGTTTTTT. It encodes CASRDPGQVNEKLFF.

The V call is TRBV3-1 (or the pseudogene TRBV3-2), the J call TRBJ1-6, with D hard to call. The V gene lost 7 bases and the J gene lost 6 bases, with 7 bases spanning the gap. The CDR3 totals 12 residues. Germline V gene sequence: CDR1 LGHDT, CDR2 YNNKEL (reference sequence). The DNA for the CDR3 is TGTGCCAGCAAAGGGAGTAATTCACCCCTCCACTTT. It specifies CASKGSNSPLHF.

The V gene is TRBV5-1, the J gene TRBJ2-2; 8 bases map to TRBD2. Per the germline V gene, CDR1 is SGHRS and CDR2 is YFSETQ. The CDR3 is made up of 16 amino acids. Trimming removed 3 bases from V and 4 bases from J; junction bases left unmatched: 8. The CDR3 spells CASSSMGLAGTGELFF. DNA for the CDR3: TGCGCCAGCAGCTCGATGGGTCTAGCGGGCACCGGGGAGCTGTTTTTT. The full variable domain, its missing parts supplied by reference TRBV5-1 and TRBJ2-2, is KAGVTQTPRYLIKTRGQQVTLSCSPISGHRSVSWYQQTPGQGLQFLFEYFSETQRNKGNFPGRFSGRQFSNSRSEMNVSTLELGDSALYLCASSSMGLAGTGELFFGEGSRLTVL.

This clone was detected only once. As DNA, the CDR3 is TGTGCCAGCAGCGTGGGGTCAGGGGTCTTCCGCGGCTACACCTTC. It is translated as CASSVGSGVFRGYTF. The chain uses TRBV9 and TRBJ1-2, with D maybe TRBD1 (6 bases). This CDR3 is built from 15 residues. Germline V lookup: CDR1 SGDLS, CDR2 YYNGEE. Between the trimmed V and J ends, which lost 2 bases and 8 bases, there was a span of 19 bases.

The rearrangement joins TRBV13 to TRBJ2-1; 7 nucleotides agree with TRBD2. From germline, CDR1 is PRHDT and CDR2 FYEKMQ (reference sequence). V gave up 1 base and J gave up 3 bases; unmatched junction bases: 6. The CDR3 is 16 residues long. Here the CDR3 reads CASSLVGGSYYNEQFF. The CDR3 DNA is TGTGCCAGCAGCTTAGTGGGGGGGTCGTACTACAATGAGCAGTTCTTC.